This T cell receptor (beta chain) is drawn from a study of shared clonotypes between healthy human individuals. Clones were sequenced by immunoSEQ multiplex PCR, and TCRdb holds only the in-frame ones, with some missing. The table has about 360,000 clones, about 73% seen once. The length of the CDR3 is 14 residues. Trimming removed 6 bases at V and 4 bases at J, with 10 bases between. Germline CDR1 is KGHSH and CDR2 is LQKENI. The source material was memory CD4+ T cells sorted from blood. Subset described: CD45RA-negative fraction. The TCR comes from a man aged 25-40 years in good health. This chain links TRBV18 with TRBJ2-6; tentative D call: TRBD1 (6 bases). The CDR3 protein is CASSQGIGANVLTF. In DNA form, the CDR3 reads TGTGCCAGCTCCCAGGGGATAGGGGCCAACGTCCTGACTTTC.